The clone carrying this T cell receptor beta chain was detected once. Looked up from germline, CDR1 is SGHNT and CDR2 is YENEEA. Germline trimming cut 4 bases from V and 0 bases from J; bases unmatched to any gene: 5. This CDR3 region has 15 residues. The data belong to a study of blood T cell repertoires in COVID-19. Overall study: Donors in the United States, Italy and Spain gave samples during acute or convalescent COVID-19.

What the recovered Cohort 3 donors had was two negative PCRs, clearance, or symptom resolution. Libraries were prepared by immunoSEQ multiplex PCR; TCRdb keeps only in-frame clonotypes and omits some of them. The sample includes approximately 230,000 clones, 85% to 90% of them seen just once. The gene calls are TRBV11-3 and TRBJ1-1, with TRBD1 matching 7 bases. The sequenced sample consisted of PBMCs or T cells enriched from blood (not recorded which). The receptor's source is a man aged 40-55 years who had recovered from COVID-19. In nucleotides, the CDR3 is TGTGCCAGCAGCTCTTCGACAGGGCTGAACACTGAAGCTTTCTTT. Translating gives CASSSSTGLNTEAFF. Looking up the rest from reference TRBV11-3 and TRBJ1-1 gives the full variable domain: EAGVVQSPRYKIIEKKQPVAFWCNPISGHNTLYWYLQNLGQGPELLIRYENEEAVDDSQLPKDRFSAERLKGVDSTLKIQPAELGDSAVYLCASSSSTGLNTEAFFGQGTRLTVV.